This TCR beta chain was documented in a study of control samples from healthy donors and cancer patients. Profiling relied on immunoSEQ multiplex PCR, and the TCRdb table lists in-frame clones only, not all of them. Of tens of thousands of clones listed, about 89% were seen once; the top ten hold over 15%. The germline V and J ends were trimmed by 7 bases and 0 bases, with 14 bases remaining between them. This CDR3 region has 14 residues. The germline V gene encodes CDR1 SGHRS and CDR2 YFSETQ. The TCR originated in a man aged 45-60 years in good health. This rearrangement joins TRBV5-1 to TRBJ2-7, with D perhaps matching TRBD2 (6 bases). The specimen was blood. CDR3 nucleotide sequence: TGCGCCAGCGCCCCCAGCGGGTTCTCCTACGAGCAGTACTTC. Translating it yields CASAPSGFSYEQYF.